Below, 28 T cell receptor beta chains from the same sample are listed, as sequenced in a study of blood T cell repertoires in COVID-19 (dated by TCRdb to between 2020 and 2021). The library was generated by the immunoSEQ multiplex PCR assay. This is the immuneACCESS table as TCRdb keeps it, with only in-frame sequences that have V and J called. A part of the clones is gone; compared with another copy, unresolved V genes explain less than half, and the rest is unexplained. This sample holds about 170,000 clones; roughly 90% were observed only once. The top ten clonotypes cover 0.5% to 0.55% of the sample. What was sequenced was peripheral blood. These receptors were obtained from a man aged 50 or older with acute or convalescent COVID-19.

The chain has TRBV18 and TRBJ2-3, with 7 bases aligning to TRBD2. V trimming: 5 bases; J trimming: 0 bases; junction bases outside the gene matches: 11. This CDR3 has 17 amino acids. Germline V CDR1 and CDR2: KGHSH, LQKENI. The CDR3 here is CASSGPASGRSTDTQYF. Written as DNA, the CDR3 is TGTGCCAGCTCAGGCCCAGCTAGCGGAAGAAGCACAGATACGCAGTATTTT.

This chain uses TRBV18 with TRBJ1-5, with 7 bases lining up with TRBD1. CDR1 and CDR2 from the germline V gene are KGHSH and LQKENI. V was clipped by 2 bases and J by 6 bases; unmatched bases: 10. The length of the CDR3 is 16 residues. The CDR3 DNA sequence: TGTGCCAGCTCACCAGGCAAACAGGGGTGGGCTCAGCCCCAGCATTTT. It codes for CASSPGKQGWAQPQHF.

The chain carries TRBV5-4 and TRBJ2-5, with TRBD2 matching over 11 bases. Germline CDR1 SGHNT, CDR2 YYREEE (reference sequence). There are 16 residues in the CDR3. V was pared by 4 bases and J by 0 bases, with 5 bases of the junction left unmatched. In DNA, the CDR3 is TGTGCCAGCAGCCCGACTAGCGGGACGTACCAAGAGACCCAGTACTTC. This encodes CASSPTSGTYQETQYF.

The chain is built from TRBV28 and TRBJ1-6; weak D call: TRBD1 (6 bases). The CDR3 runs 15 residues. Trimming removed 2 bases from V and 11 bases from J, with 16 bases in between. CDR1 and CDR2 (germline): MDHEN, SYDVKM. For the CDR3, the DNA is TGTGCCAGCAGTTTAAGGTCAGGGGTTAGGCCACCCCTCCACTTT. This translates into CASSLRSGVRPPLHF.

The rearrangement joins TRBV5-8 to TRBJ2-1; the D gene is possibly TRBD1 (5 bases). V lost 4 bases and J 4 bases, leaving 18 bases between the germline ends. Looked up from germline, CDR1 is SGHTS and CDR2 is YDEGEE. The CDR3 totals 16 residues. In DNA, the CDR3 is TGTGCCAGCAGCCCCCGCACAGGTTTTTCTTACAATGAGCAGTTCTTC. It encodes CASSPRTGFSYNEQFF.

The V and J genes are TRBV9 and TRBJ2-4; 7 bases map to TRBD2. Germline trimming cut 4 bases from V and 3 bases from J; bases unmatched to any gene: 10. The CDR3 covers 16 residues. Germline lookup yields CDR1 SGDLS and CDR2 YYNGEE. CDR3 sequence (DNA): TGTGCCAGCAGCCACCCTAAAACGGGGGGCAAAAACATTCAGTACTTC. Translating it yields CASSHPKTGGKNIQYF.

The chain combines TRBV4-1 with TRBJ2-7, with 10 bases that match TRBD1. This CDR3 is built from 15 residues. V lost 4 bases to trimming and J lost 4 bases; unmatched junction nucleotides: 7. The germline V gene encodes CDR1 MGHRA and CDR2 YSYEKL. The CDR3 nucleotides are TGCGCCAGCAGCCCTTCACGGGACAGGGGATACGAGCAGTACTTC. Amino acid sequence: CASSPSRDRGYEQYF.

The J gene is TRBJ1-1, the V gene TRBV10-1; TRBD1 might be the D (5 bases). Germline values: CDR1 WNHNN, CDR2 SYGVQD (reference sequence). The CDR3 spans 13 residues. The V end lost 2 bases, the J end lost 4 bases, and 8 bases lay between the germline ends. CDR3 sequence (DNA): TGCGCCAGCAGTGAGACCAGGGCCACTGAAGCTTTCTTT. It is translated as CASSETRATEAFF.

This chain connects TRBV6-6 to TRBJ1-1, with D perhaps TRBD1 (6 bases). Germline values: CDR1 MNHNY, CDR2 SVGAGI (reference sequence). With 2 bases removed from V and 4 bases from J, the gap between germline ends came to 11 bases. The CDR3 spans 14 residues. The chain's CDR3 is CASSYPTGGTEAFF. CDR3 nucleotide sequence: TGTGCCAGCAGTTACCCGACAGGCGGCACTGAAGCTTTCTTT.

Here the CDR3 reads CAISSYGDTNTEAFF. In nucleotides, the CDR3 is TGTGCCATCAGTTCCTACGGGGATACGAACACTGAAGCTTTCTTT. V usage is TRBV10-3 and J usage is TRBJ1-1; no reliable D call. In germline, CDR1 is ENHRY, CDR2 SYGVKD. V was trimmed by 5 bases and J by 1 base, leaving 14 bases between them. The CDR3 contains 15 residues.

The gene calls are TRBV7-2 and TRBJ2-6; TRBD2 agrees at 7 bases. Germline V lookup: CDR1 SGHTA, CDR2 FQGNSA. CDR3 length equals 18 residues. Trimming cost V 5 bases and J 1 base; bases outside gene matches: 11. This chain's CDR3 is CASSQGAGGGSGANVLTF. CDR3 nucleotides: TGTGCCAGCAGCCAAGGCGCGGGCGGGGGTTCTGGGGCCAACGTCCTGACTTTC. Combining the CDR3 with reference TRBV7-2 and TRBJ2-6 gives the whole variable domain GAGVSQSPSNKVTEKGKDVELRCDPISGHTALYWYRQSLGQGLEFLIYFQGNSAPDKSGLPSDRFSAERTGGSVSTLTIQRTQQEDSAVYLCASSQGAGGGSGANVLTFGAGSRLTVL.

The gene calls are TRBV27 and TRBJ1-1, with D maybe TRBD1 (6 bases). V dropped 2 bases and J dropped 1 base, with 11 bases sitting between them. This CDR3 has 15 residues. In germline, CDR1 is MNHEY, CDR2 SMNVEV (reference sequence). The CDR3 is CASSLQGRGNTEAFF. CDR3 nucleotide sequence: TGTGCCAGCAGTTTACAGGGGAGAGGGAACACTGAAGCTTTCTTT.

The V and J genes are TRBV7-9 and TRBJ1-3; 7 nucleotides agree with TRBD1. The V gene end was trimmed by 5 bases and the J gene end by 8 bases; junction bases not matched to a gene: 12. The CDR3 extends over 15 amino acids. Germline V gives CDR1 SEHNR, CDR2 FQNEAQ (reference sequence). CDR3 in DNA: TGTGCCAGCAGCCCCCCGCCACGTCAGGGGGACACCATATATTTT. This codes for CASSPPPRQGDTIYF.

This clone was seen a handful of times. The V call is TRBV29-1, the J call TRBJ2-1; 7 bases map to TRBD2. CDR3 length: 15 amino acids. Looked up from germline, CDR1 is SQVTM and CDR2 is ANQGSEA. J gave up 6 bases and V 6 bases, and 14 bases lay outside the gene matches. The CDR3, as DNA: TGCAGCGTCCTCCCACGGACTAGTTCTGTCAATGAGCAGTTCTTC. Translating it yields CSVLPRTSSVNEQFF.

This rearrangement joins TRBV18 to TRBJ1-5; 10 bases fit TRBD1. J lost 8 bases, V lost 2 bases, and 6 bases had no gene match. Germline V gene lookup returns CDR1 KGHSH and CDR2 LQKENI. This CDR3 has 15 residues. The CDR3 nucleotides read TGTGCCAGCTCACCAAGGACAGGGGGGGTGAAGCCCCAGCATTTT. Translation: CASSPRTGGVKPQHF.

This rearrangement joins TRBV7-8 to TRBJ2-5; a possible D gene is TRBD2 (6 bases). The germline V and J ends were trimmed by 1 base and 4 bases, with 13 bases remaining between them. Looked up from germline, CDR1 is SGHVS and CDR2 is FQNEAQ. The CDR3 is 15 amino acids. The CDR3 spells CASSLDRVGRETQYF. CDR3 sequence (DNA): TGTGCCAGCAGCTTAGATCGGGTCGGGAGAGAGACCCAGTACTTC. The full variable domain, its missing parts supplied by reference TRBV7-8 and TRBJ2-5, is GAGVSQSPRYKVAKRGQDVALRCDPISGHVSLFWYQQALGQGPEFLTYFQNEAQLDKSGLPSDRFFAERPEGSVSTLKIQRTQQEDSAVYLCASSLDRVGRETQYFGPGTRLLVL.

This sequence joins TRBV19 and TRBJ2-7, with D possibly being TRBD1 (5 bases). The CDR3 runs 14 residues. Trimming removed 2 bases from V and 5 bases from J, with 13 bases in between. Germline V CDR1 and CDR2: LNHDA, SQIVND (reference sequence). DNA of the CDR3: TGTGCCAGTAGTATACGTCAGGGCCCCGACGAGCAGTACTTC. Its translation: CASSIRQGPDEQYF.

The CDR3 loop reads CASSVGGGSDTQYF. CDR3 coding DNA: TGTGCCAGCAGCGTAGGCGGGGGCTCAGATACGCAGTATTTT. V usage is TRBV9 and J usage is TRBJ2-3; maybe TRBD2 (7 bases). This CDR3 spans 14 amino acids. V shed 0 bases and J shed 4 bases, with 9 bases lying between them. Germline V CDR1 and CDR2: SGDLS, YYNGEE.

The chain employs TRBV7-9 and TRBJ2-7; the match to TRBD1 covers 7 bases. Germline V CDR1 and CDR2: SEHNR, FQNEAQ (reference sequence). The CDR3 covers 14 residues. J was trimmed by 6 bases and V by 1 base; bases with no gene match: 6. The CDR3 here is CASSLEGATREQYF. The CDR3 DNA is TGTGCCAGCAGCTTAGAGGGGGCGACTCGCGAGCAGTACTTC. Full variable domain (remainder filled in from reference TRBV7-9 and TRBJ2-7): DTGVSQNPRHKITKRGQNVTFRCDPISEHNRLYWYRQTLGQGPEFLTYFQNEAQLEKSRLLSDRFSAERPKGSFSTLEIQRTEQGDSAMYLCASSLEGATREQYFGPGTRLTVT.

This chain joins TRBV5-1 and TRBJ1-3; 7 positions agree with TRBD1. V gave up 4 bases and J gave up 2 bases; unmatched junction bases: 6. CDR1 and CDR2 from the germline V gene are SGHRS and YFSETQ. There are 15 residues in the CDR3. The CDR3 DNA reads as TGCGCCAGCAGCGCGGACGGGACAGCTGGAAACACCATATATTTT. Its translation: CASSADGTAGNTIYF.

V and J are TRBV29-1 and TRBJ2-3, with D unclear. CDR3 size: 15 residues. V was shortened by 1 base and J by 1 base, with 12 bases between the two germline ends. CDR1 and CDR2 (germline): SQVTM, ANQGSEA. The CDR3 DNA follows: TGCAGCGTTGAAGTGGTGGGCGTCCGCACAGATACGCAGTATTTT. Encoded protein: CSVEVVGVRTDTQYF.

This sequence joins TRBV18 and TRBJ2-2; TRBD1 is a possible D gene (6 bases). CDR1 and CDR2 from the germline V gene are KGHSH and LQKENI. This CDR3 has 15 residues. Trimming stripped 4 bases from V and 3 bases from J, with 12 bases between. The CDR3 spells CASSRLGGDTGELFF. The CDR3 DNA sequence: TGTGCCAGCTCACGATTAGGGGGTGACACCGGGGAGCTGTTTTTT.

This clone was observed a single time. This chain uses TRBV27 with TRBJ1-5; the D is unclear. CDR1 MNHEY and CDR2 SMNVEV come from the germline V gene (reference sequence). This CDR3 has 15 amino acids. Trimming removed 1 base at V and 0 bases at J, with 7 bases between. CDR3 DNA sequence: TGTGCCAGCAGTTTATTCCCCTATAGCAATCAGCCCCAGCATTTT. Translated, it gives CASSLFPYSNQPQHF.

In nucleotides, the CDR3 is TGTGCCAGCAGCTTAAGGGGGGGGCACACAGGAGACAATGAGCAGTTCTTC. This translates into CASSLRGGHTGDNEQFF. The gene calls are TRBV7-3 and TRBJ2-1; maybe TRBD2 (7 bases). CDR1 SGHTA and CDR2 FQGTGA come from the germline V gene. There are 17 residues in the CDR3. V lost 1 base, J lost 5 bases, and 18 bases lay in between. Full variable domain (remainder filled in from reference TRBV7-3 and TRBJ2-1): GAGVSQTPSNKVTEKGKYVELRCDPISGHTALYWYRQSLGQGPEFLIYFQGTGAADDSGLPNDRFFAVRPEGSVSTLKIQRTERGDSAVYLCASSLRGGHTGDNEQFFGPGTRLTVL.

J is TRBJ2-1 and V is TRBV11-2; D not resolved. The CDR3 totals 14 residues. Trimming cost V 1 base and J 0 bases, with 4 bases left between them. The germline gives CDR1 SGHAT, CDR2 FQNNGV. CDR3 protein: CASSLGSSYNEQFF. The DNA of the CDR3 is TGTGCCAGCAGCTTAGGTAGCTCCTACAATGAGCAGTTCTTC.

This clone was counted a single time. V usage is TRBV27 and J usage is TRBJ2-7; TRBD1 agrees at 8 bases. Germline values: CDR1 MNHEY, CDR2 SMNVEV (reference sequence). The CDR3 consists of 11 residues. The V gene end was trimmed by 5 bases and the J gene end by 6 bases; junction bases not matched to a gene: 0. The CDR3: CASSTGGEQYF. CDR3 coding DNA: TGTGCCAGCAGTACAGGGGGCGAGCAGTACTTC.

The chain recombines TRBV7-8 with TRBJ1-4; D might be TRBD1 (6 bases). Germline loops: CDR1 SGHVS, CDR2 FQNEAQ. The CDR3 covers 14 residues. Between the trimmed V and J ends, which lost 5 bases and 3 bases, there was a span of 10 bases. The CDR3 loop is CASSGQLPNEKLFF. DNA of the CDR3: TGTGCCAGCAGCGGACAGCTCCCTAATGAAAAACTGTTTTTT.

Comment on this clone: Sequence at one end of the junction differs from germline and may be a read error. The chain joins TRBV5-1 to TRBJ2-3; 15 bases align to TRBD2. CDR1 SGHRS and CDR2 YFSETQ come from the germline V gene. This CDR3 region has 19 residues. The CDR3 DNA follows: TGCGCCAGCAGCCTACAGGGACTAGCGGGGGGATTGGGCACAAATACGCAGTATTTT. As protein: CASSLQGLAGGLGTNTQYF.